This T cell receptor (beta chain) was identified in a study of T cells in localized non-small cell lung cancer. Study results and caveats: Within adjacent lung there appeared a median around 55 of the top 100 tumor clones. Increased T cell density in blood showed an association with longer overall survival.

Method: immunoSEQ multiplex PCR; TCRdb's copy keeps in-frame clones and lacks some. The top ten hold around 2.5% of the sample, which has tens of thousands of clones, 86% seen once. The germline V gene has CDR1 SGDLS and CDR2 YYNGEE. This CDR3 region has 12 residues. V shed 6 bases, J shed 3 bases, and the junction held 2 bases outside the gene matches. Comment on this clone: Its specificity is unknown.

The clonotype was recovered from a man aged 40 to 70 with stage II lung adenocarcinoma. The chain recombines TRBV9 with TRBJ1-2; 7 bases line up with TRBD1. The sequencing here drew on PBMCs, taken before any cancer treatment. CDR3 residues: CASTGTDYGYTF. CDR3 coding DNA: TGTGCCAGCACCGGGACAGACTATGGCTACACCTTC.